This T cell receptor (beta chain) appears in the sequencing data of a study of blood T cells in healthy people across ages. The study, taken as a whole, reports: Per million T cells, the diversity of TCR beta decreased roughly linearly as age advanced. Because sorting was not performed, PBMCs prevented conclusive naive versus antigen-experienced comparison.

A second PCR of 7 to 11 cycles used a sample-barcoded 5' primer and a J-beta primer mix. Each cDNA molecule received a tag from a template-switch adaptor that had 12 random nucleotides. TCRdb passed the 5' RACE reads through MiXCR, listing each CDR3 protein once. The table has almost 800,000 distinct CDR3 sequences, roughly 64% seen once. Turning to this clonotype: Its antigen is unidentified.

The CDR3 runs to 16 residues. V was shortened by 3 bases and J by 1 base, with 14 bases between the two germline ends. Germline V gives CDR1 SGDLS, CDR2 YYNGEE. The chain links TRBV9 to TRBJ2-1; D is ambiguous. Sequencing was performed on blood. The receptor's source is a man aged 25 to 40 in good health. The CDR3 region has the DNA TGTGCCAGCAGCGGAGCATGGGCCAGTTCCTACAATGAGCAGTTCTTC. It encodes CASSGAWASSYNEQFF.